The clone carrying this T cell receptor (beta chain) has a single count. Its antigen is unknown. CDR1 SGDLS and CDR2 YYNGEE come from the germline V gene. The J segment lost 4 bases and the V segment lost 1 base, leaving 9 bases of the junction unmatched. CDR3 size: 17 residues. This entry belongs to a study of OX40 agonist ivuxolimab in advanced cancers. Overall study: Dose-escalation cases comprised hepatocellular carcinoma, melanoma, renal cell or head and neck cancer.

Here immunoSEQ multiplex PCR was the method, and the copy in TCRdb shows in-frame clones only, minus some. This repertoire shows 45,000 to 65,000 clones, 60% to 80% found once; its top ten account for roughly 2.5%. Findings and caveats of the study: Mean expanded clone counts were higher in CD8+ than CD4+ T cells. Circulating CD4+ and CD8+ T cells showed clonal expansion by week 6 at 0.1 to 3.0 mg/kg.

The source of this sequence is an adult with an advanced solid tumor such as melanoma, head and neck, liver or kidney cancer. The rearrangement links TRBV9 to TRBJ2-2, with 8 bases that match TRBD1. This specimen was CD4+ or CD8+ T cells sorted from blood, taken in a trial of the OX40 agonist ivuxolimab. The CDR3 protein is CASSVKGRQGITGELFF. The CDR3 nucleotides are TGTGCCAGCAGCGTAAAAGGGAGACAGGGGATCACCGGGGAGCTGTTTTTT.